The sequence of this T cell receptor beta chain was determined in a study of CD8 T cells in Susac syndrome. After extraction with the RNeasy kit, roughly 0.45 to 1 ug of the RNA was reverse transcribed using random hexamers. TCRdb re-analysed the immunoSEQ multiplex PCR reads in MiXCR, keeping a single row per CDR3 protein. The data contain some 77,000 distinct CDR3 sequences, around 93% of them singletons. This clonotype appeared once. The TCR originated in a human donor with Susac syndrome. Sequenced material: CD4+ T cells from PBMCs.

CDR3 nucleotides: TGTGCCAGCAGCTTGTTTACGTACACCGGGGAGCTGTTTTTT. Residues: CASSLFTYTGELFF. The rearrangement links TRBV7-2 to TRBJ2-2, with D unresolved. The CDR3 covers 14 residues. Germline lookup yields CDR1 SGHTA and CDR2 FQGNSA. Trimming left V 3 bases short and J 3 bases short, with 8 bases between.